These 24 T cell receptor beta chains were all obtained from the same sample, sequenced in a study of blood T cells in healthy people across ages. For the second PCR, which ran for roughly 7 to 11 cycles, a sample-barcoded 5' primer and a J-beta primer mix were used. TCRdb re-analysed the 5' RACE reads in MiXCR, keeping a single row per CDR3 protein. This sample has 550,000 to 650,000 distinct CDR3 sequences; around 27% occur once, and the top ten carry approximately 4%. This sample also belongs to another study, concerning T cells of mothers and their children.

Sequenced: blood. The receptors here all came from a boy under 10 years old in good health.

This clonotype has a count of ten or more. The chain combines TRBV4-3 with TRBJ1-4, with D uncertain. V lost 0 bases and J 8 bases, leaving 7 bases between the germline ends. Germline CDR1 is LGHNA and CDR2 is YSLEER. This CDR3 comprises 13 residues. For the CDR3, the DNA is TGCGCCAGCAGCCAAGATGGTGGGGAAAAACTGTTTTTT. This encodes CASSQDGGEKLFF.

Only a few counts were recorded for this clonotype. J is TRBJ2-5 and V is TRBV9; 10 positions match TRBD2. This CDR3 spans 16 amino acids. V lost 0 bases and J lost 4; bases outside the gene matches: 6. CDR1 is SGDLS, CDR2 YYNGEE, per germline. CDR3 sequence (DNA): TGTGCCAGCAGCGTAGGAAGCAGCGGGGGGGGAGAGACCCAGTACTTC. It is translated as CASSVGSSGGGETQYF. Looking up the rest from reference TRBV9 and TRBJ2-5 gives the full variable domain: DSGVTQTPKHLITATGQRVTLRCSPRSGDLSVYWYQQSLDQGLQFLIQYYNGEERAKGNILERFSAQQFPDLHSELNLSSLELGDSALYFCASSVGSSGGGETQYFGPGTRLLVL.

This rearrangement joins TRBV12-3 or TRBV12-4 to TRBJ2-3; 11 nucleotides match TRBD2. V lost 6 bases, J lost 6 bases, and 8 bases stayed unmatched. This CDR3 has 15 residues. The chain's CDR3 is CASSGSGRAVDTQYF. The CDR3 DNA follows: TGTGCCAGCAGCGGTAGCGGGAGGGCGGTCGATACGCAGTATTTT.

The chain couples TRBV7-2 to TRBJ2-7; TRBD2 matches 9 bases. J gave up 6 bases and V 4 bases, and 4 bases lay outside the gene matches. There are 13 residues in the CDR3. Per the germline V gene, CDR1 is SGHTA and CDR2 is FQGNSA. For the CDR3, the DNA is TGTGCCAGCAGCTCCTTAGCGGGGGTCGAGCAGTACTTC. Its translation: CASSSLAGVEQYF.

The rearrangement uses TRBV19 and TRBJ2-4, with a possible D match to TRBD1 (6 bases). Germline loops: CDR1 LNHDA, CDR2 SQIVND (reference sequence). The CDR3 contains 14 residues. Trimming removed 5 bases at V and 4 bases at J, with 12 bases between. The CDR3 loop reads CASSDGTSKNIQYF. CDR3 DNA sequence: TGTGCCAGTAGTGACGGGACATCGAAAAACATTCAGTACTTC.

This sequence joins TRBV15 and TRBJ2-4; 10 bases are shared with TRBD1. Germline V lookup: CDR1 LNHNV, CDR2 YYDKDF (reference sequence). CDR3 length: 15 amino acids. With V trimmed by 8 bases and J by 4 bases, 8 bases remained unmatched. CDR3 sequence: CATQTRDRGKNIQYF. The DNA of the CDR3 is TGTGCCACCCAAACCCGGGACAGGGGAAAAAACATTCAGTACTTC.

There are a few counts of this clonotype. The rearrangement joins TRBV6-5 to TRBJ1-2; 10 bases fit TRBD1. V lost 5 bases and J lost 8; bases outside the gene matches: 8. Germline-derived CDR1 and CDR2 are MNHEY and SVGAGI. This CDR3 has 14 residues. CDR3 protein: CASSPIDRGRGYTF. CDR3 nucleotides: TGTGCCAGCAGTCCGATAGACAGGGGGCGAGGCTACACCTTC.

Worth noting for this clonotype: An end of the junction differs from the germline gene, which may be a read error. This sequence joins TRBV7-9 and TRBJ2-5; TRBD2 agrees at 9 bases. Germline assignment: CDR1 SEHNR and CDR2 FQNEAQ (reference sequence). CDR3 length equals 15 residues. CDR3 coding DNA: TGTGCCAGCAGCTCTCGACTAGCGGAAAGGGAGACCGAGTACTTC. This codes for CASSSRLAERETEYF.

This clonotype was seen a handful of times. The V call is TRBV20-1, the J call TRBJ2-7; the match to TRBD1 covers 12 bases. Germline values: CDR1 DFQATT, CDR2 SNEGSKA (reference sequence). With V trimmed by 7 bases and J by 6 bases, 7 bases remained unmatched. This CDR3 has 13 residues. CDR3 DNA: TGCAGTGTACGGGGACAGGGGGCCTCCGAGCAGTACTTC. This codes for CSVRGQGASEQYF.

The chain uses TRBV4-1 and TRBJ2-2, with D perhaps being TRBD1 or TRBD2 (6 bases each). The CDR3 consists of 17 residues. V lost 4 bases to trimming and J lost 5 bases, with 20 bases between them. Germline V gene data show CDR1 as MGHRA and CDR2 as YSYEKL. The CDR3 sequence is CASSPDGRGGPTGELFF. The CDR3, as DNA: TGCGCCAGCAGCCCCGACGGGAGAGGGGGGCCTACCGGGGAGCTGTTTTTT.

Only a few counts were recorded for this clonotype. V is TRBV3-1 and J is TRBJ2-3, with TRBD2 matching 15 bases. Looked up from germline, CDR1 is LGHDT and CDR2 is YNNKEL (reference sequence). V lost 5 bases and J lost 1; bases outside the gene matches: 7. The CDR3 totals 18 residues. The chain's CDR3 is CASSIRTSGREGTDTQYF. The DNA for the CDR3 is TGTGCCAGCAGCATCCGGACTAGCGGGAGGGAGGGCACAGATACGCAGTATTTT.

The chain recombines TRBV7-9 with TRBJ1-1; 8 bases match TRBD1. V was clipped by 5 bases and J by 3 bases; unmatched bases: 5. The CDR3 is 14 residues long. Germline V gives CDR1 SEHNR, CDR2 FQNEAQ (reference sequence). In DNA form, the CDR3 reads TGTGCCAGCAGCCGGACAGGGAGAGACACTGAAGCTTTCTTT. This translates into CASSRTGRDTEAFF.

The chain is built from TRBV10-3 and TRBJ1-1; TRBD1 might be the D (5 bases). The V gene's germline CDR1 is ENHRY and CDR2 SYGVKD. Trimming took 3 bases from V and 4 from J, leaving 21 bases between them. CDR3 size: 17 residues. CDR3 sequence: CAISDPMSGEGSTEAFF. The CDR3 region has the DNA TGTGCCATCAGTGATCCGATGTCTGGGGAGGGGTCCACTGAAGCTTTCTTT.

The sample holds a few counts of this clonotype. The rearrangement uses TRBV20-1 and TRBJ1-1; D is perhaps TRBD1 (6 bases). The V gene's germline CDR1 is DFQATT and CDR2 SNEGSKA (reference sequence). V lost 5 bases and J 5 bases, leaving 15 bases between the germline ends. The CDR3 has 13 residues. The CDR3 DNA follows: TGCAGTGCTGTTCAGGGGCGGGGAACTGAAGCTTTCTTT. This sequence encodes CSAVQGRGTEAFF.

The chain uses TRBV20-1 and TRBJ2-1, with 13 positions matching TRBD2. Per germline, CDR1 DFQATT and CDR2 SNEGSKA (reference sequence). J lost 2 bases, V lost 0 bases, and 7 bases had no gene match. The CDR3 spans 18 residues. CDR3 nucleotide sequence: TGCAGTGCTAGAGACCCTAGACTAGCGGGGGGCCCCTACAATGAGCAGTTCTTC. It specifies CSARDPRLAGGPYNEQFF.

There are a few counts of this clonotype. The chain couples TRBV2 to TRBJ1-1; D is unresolved. CDR1 and CDR2 (germline): SNHLY, FYNNEI. This CDR3 contains 14 residues. Between the trimmed V and J ends, which lost 7 bases and 0 bases, there was a span of 12 bases. CDR3 amino acids: CASIFPRMNTEAFF. For the CDR3, the DNA is TGTGCCAGCATATTTCCCCGGATGAACACTGAAGCTTTCTTT.

This clonotype was found many times. The chain carries TRBV4-3 and TRBJ1-5, with unresolved D. Germline V CDR1 and CDR2: LGHNA, YSLEER. The CDR3 is made up of 13 amino acids. Trimming took off 0 bases at V and 6 bases at J, with 6 bases between the two ends. As DNA, the CDR3 is TGCGCCAGCAGCCAAGATATCGGTCAGCCCCAGCATTTT. Amino acids: CASSQDIGQPQHF.

V gene TRBV6-2 or TRBV6-3 combines with J gene TRBJ2-1; perhaps D is TRBD1 or TRBD2 (6 bases each). The CDR3 totals 16 residues. Trimming took 4 bases from V and 3 from J, leaving 16 bases between them. Germline CDR1 MNHEY, CDR2 SVGEGT. CDR3 nucleotide sequence: TGTGCCAGCAGTTCCCTTTATGAGGGGGGCTACAATGAGCAGTTCTTC. Residues: CASSSLYEGGYNEQFF.

The chain recombines TRBV11-2 with TRBJ2-1, with D perhaps assigned TRBD1 or TRBD2 (6 bases each). Germline CDR1 reads SGHAT; CDR2 reads FQNNGV. The length of the CDR3 is 18 residues. V was clipped by 1 base and J by 4 bases, with 20 bases between them. In DNA, the CDR3 is TGTGCCAGCAGCTTAGGGTCTTGGGGGGCGAGCTCATACAATGAGCAGTTCTTC. Translation gives CASSLGSWGASSYNEQFF.

The rearrangement links TRBV4-3 to TRBJ2-4; 12 bases align to TRBD2. This CDR3 is 16 amino acids long. CDR1 is LGHNA, CDR2 YSLEER, per germline. J lost 8 bases, V lost 3 bases, and 8 bases had no gene match. The CDR3 loop is CASSHRTSGEGDIQYF. CDR3 nucleotide sequence: TGCGCCAGCAGCCATCGGACTAGCGGGGAAGGGGACATTCAGTACTTC.

The V gene is TRBV6-5, the J gene TRBJ1-2; D perhaps matches TRBD1 (6 bases). The V end was cut by 5 bases, the J end by 7 bases, with 11 bases between. CDR3 length: 12 residues. CDR1 MNHEY and CDR2 SVGAGI come from the germline V gene. CDR3 loop: CASSNDRLGYTF. As DNA, the CDR3 is TGTGCCAGCAGTAACGACAGGCTTGGCTACACCTTC.

The chain joins TRBV3-1 to TRBJ2-5; 11 bases align to TRBD2. Germline CDR1 LGHDT, CDR2 YNNKEL (reference sequence). The ends lost 5 bases at V and 4 bases at J; junction bases unmatched: 3. This CDR3 spans 14 amino acids. DNA of the CDR3: TGTGCCAGCAGCAAGACTAGCGGGACAGAGACCCAGTACTTC. It translates to CASSKTSGTETQYF.

This clonotype was counted only a few times. The gene calls are TRBV3-1 and TRBJ2-3; D is ambiguous. V shed 1 base and J shed 6 bases, with 5 bases lying between them. CDR3 length: 12 amino acids. Germline loops: CDR1 LGHDT, CDR2 YNNKEL (reference sequence). In DNA form, the CDR3 reads TGTGCCAGCAGCCAAGGTTCCGATACGCAGTATTTT. Protein: CASSQGSDTQYF.

V and J are TRBV29-1 and TRBJ2-1, with TRBD2 matching over 11 bases. The J call may be wrong; the DNA end is better matched by TRBJ2-7. Germline V gives CDR1 SQVTM, CDR2 ANQGSEA. The length of the CDR3 is 12 residues. DNA for the CDR3: TGCAGCGCAACTAGCGGGAGCTACGAGCAGTACTTC. Residues: CSATSGSYEQYF.